The clone carrying this T cell receptor (beta chain) is medium-sized in the sample. Its antigen is still unknown. These data are taken from a study of immune heterogeneity within non-small cell lung tumors. Bulk tumor genomic DNA was the template, and each sample received 450 to 750 ng. Several biopsies were collected from each primary tumor during surgery. They were spaced as far apart as possible within the tumor mass. It was patients with untreated, newly diagnosed non-small cell lung cancer who underwent curative surgery. In a multiplex PCR, 32 V and 13 J primers amplified TCR beta CDR3. A single record per CDR3 protein comes from TCRdb applying MiXCR to the multiplex PCR reads. The sample lists some 14,000 distinct CDR3 sequences, about 30% occurring once. Findings and caveats of the study: Individual patients showed largely nonoverlapping sets of high-frequency T-cell receptor beta clonotypes.

V lost 3 bases to trimming and J lost 15 bases, with 24 bases between them. CDR1 is LNHDA, CDR2 SQIVND, per germline (reference sequence). This CDR3 is 15 amino acids long. This clonotype originated in a man aged 40-55 years with non-small cell lung cancer. This sequence joins TRBV19 and TRBJ2-1; maybe TRBD2 (7 bases). Sequenced input: lung tumor tissue. The CDR3 is CASSMSRGSGRELFF. In nucleotides, the CDR3 is TGTGCCAGTAGTATGAGCAGGGGATCAGGGCGGGAGTTGTTCTTC.